This T cell receptor beta chain stems from a study of human T cells and chemical hapten exposure. TCRdb re-called the RACE reads through MiXCR, storing one row per CDR3 protein. The table has some 99,000 distinct CDR3 sequences, less than 10% seen once. Time point denoted: patch test 2, 6 weeks after DPC sensitization. Documented treatment: therapeutic diphenylcyclopropenone sensitization with weekly scalp DPC. Trimming removed 5 bases at V and 6 bases at J, with 13 bases between. Germline V gives CDR1 KGHSH, CDR2 LQKENI. CDR3 length: 13 residues. This sample comprised whole blood, obtained in connection with sensitization to the hapten diphenylcyclopropenone (DPC). The TCR comes from a woman aged 40 to 55 with alopecia areata. Some clones in this sample may be carry-over from other donors' samples. The V gene is TRBV18, the J gene TRBJ1-2; the D gene is possibly TRBD1 (6 bases). CDR3 in amino acids: CASSSSGADGYTF. The CDR3 DNA is TGTGCCAGCTCATCATCAGGGGCCGATGGCTACACCTTC.